One and the same sample provided the 15 T cell receptor beta chains below, sequenced in a study of shared clonotypes between healthy human individuals. Cells designated naive CD8 were CD45RO-negative and were positively selected for CCR7, with terminally differentiated effector memory CD45RA+ cells excluded. Sequencing used immunoSEQ multiplex PCR; TCRdb keeps in-frame clones, though not all of them. The data show some 630,000 clones, approximately 96% seen once. The sequencing input was naive CD8+ T cells sorted from blood. Source of these receptors: a woman in her twenties or thirties in good health.

V usage is TRBV19 and J usage is TRBJ1-5, with D tentatively TRBD1 (6 bases). The CDR3 runs to 17 residues. Looked up from germline, CDR1 is LNHDA and CDR2 is SQIVND (reference sequence). Trimming stripped 3 bases from V and 0 bases from J, with 15 bases between. The CDR3 spells CASSMVYRAHSNQPQHF. The DNA of the CDR3 is TGTGCCAGTAGTATGGTCTACAGGGCCCATAGCAATCAGCCCCAGCATTTT.

V is TRBV27 and J is TRBJ2-7; D uncertain. Germline V gives CDR1 MNHEY, CDR2 SMNVEV (reference sequence). This CDR3 is built from 15 residues. Trimming stripped 0 bases from V and 3 bases from J, with 12 bases between. CDR3 sequence (DNA): TGTGCCAGCAGTTTATCGTTTGGGGTTGGCTACGAGCAGTACTTC. This codes for CASSLSFGVGYEQYF.

The chain combines TRBV19 with TRBJ2-1; D is undetermined. The CDR3 has 16 residues. Trimming stripped 3 bases from V and 5 bases from J, with 17 bases between. The germline V gene encodes CDR1 LNHDA and CDR2 SQIVND (reference sequence). The CDR3 spells CASSILSWASDNEQFF. The DNA for the CDR3 is TGTGCCAGTAGTATTCTTAGTTGGGCGAGCGACAATGAGCAGTTCTTC.

The chain is built from TRBV19 and TRBJ1-5, with a tentative D call TRBD1 (5 bases). The CDR3 has 14 amino acids. V lost 4 bases, J lost 3 bases, and 10 bases lay in between. The germline CDR1 and CDR2 sequences are LNHDA and SQIVND (reference sequence). The CDR3 is CASSSPTDNQPQHF. As DNA, the CDR3 is TGTGCCAGTAGTAGTCCGACAGACAATCAGCCCCAGCATTTT.

The chain recombines TRBV27 with TRBJ2-1; D uncertain. This CDR3 is built from 14 residues. Germline CDR1 MNHEY, CDR2 SMNVEV (reference sequence). The germline V and J ends were trimmed by 5 bases and 3 bases, with 11 bases remaining between them. The CDR3 here is CASSETNGYNEQFF. Written as DNA, the CDR3 is TGTGCCAGCAGTGAAACGAACGGCTACAATGAGCAGTTCTTC.

The genes are TRBV28 and TRBJ1-4; no reliable D call. V was trimmed by 3 bases and J by 5 bases, leaving 10 bases between them. Germline V gene sequence: CDR1 MDHEN, CDR2 SYDVKM. The CDR3 is 14 amino acids. CDR3 sequence reads: CASSLLQNNEKLFF. DNA of the CDR3: TGTGCCAGCAGTTTGTTGCAGAACAATGAAAAACTGTTTTTT.

V usage is TRBV27 and J usage is TRBJ2-3; D is perhaps TRBD2 (5 bases). Trimming cost V 6 bases and J 0 bases, with 10 bases left between them. This CDR3 spans 14 amino acids. Looked up from germline, CDR1 is MNHEY and CDR2 is SMNVEV (reference sequence). CDR3 DNA sequence: TGTGCCAGCAGATCGGGGTCTAGCACAGATACGCAGTATTTT. Its translation is CASRSGSSTDTQYF.

The rearrangement uses TRBV9 and TRBJ2-2; D gene ambiguous. In germline, CDR1 is SGDLS, CDR2 YYNGEE. V lost 0 bases to trimming and J lost 4 bases, with 16 bases between them. The CDR3 is made up of 17 amino acids. CDR3 nucleotides: TGTGCCAGCAGCGTAGTTGAGACGGCCCCGCTCACCGGGGAGCTGTTTTTT. Amino acids: CASSVVETAPLTGELFF.

The chain joins TRBV28 to TRBJ2-5, with D unresolved. V shed 3 bases and J shed 2 bases, with 13 bases lying between them. CDR1 is MDHEN, CDR2 SYDVKM, per germline. The CDR3 has 15 residues. The CDR3 here is CASSFLAAGQETQYF. The CDR3 DNA reads as TGTGCCAGCAGTTTTTTGGCGGCCGGACAAGAGACCCAGTACTTC. Full variable domain (missing parts from reference TRBV28 and TRBJ2-5): DVKVTQSSRYLVKRTGEKVFLECVQDMDHENMFWYRQDPGLGLRLIYFSYDVKMKEKGDIPEGYSVSREKKERFSLILESASTNQTSMYLCASSFLAAGQETQYFGPGTRLLVL.

The chain couples TRBV5-1 to TRBJ2-3; TRBD2 matches at 15 bases. Germline assignment: CDR1 SGHRS and CDR2 YFSETQ. Trimming at V came to 3 bases and at J to 10 bases, leaving 12 bases not matched to a gene. The CDR3 is made up of 17 amino acids. The CDR3 bases are TGCGCCAGCAGCTGGACTAGCGGGAGGGCCCCTGAAGTACCGCAGTATTTT. It translates to CASSWTSGRAPEVPQYF.

V is TRBV28 and J is TRBJ2-5; D is uncertain. V dropped 5 bases and J dropped 3 bases, with 7 bases sitting between them. This CDR3 is built from 12 residues. The V gene's germline CDR1 is MDHEN and CDR2 SYDVKM. CDR3 loop: CASSTAEETQYF. The CDR3 DNA is TGTGCCAGCAGTACAGCCGAAGAGACCCAGTACTTC.

V is TRBV28 and J is TRBJ2-1; 15 bases line up with TRBD2. The CDR3 extends over 14 amino acids. Per the germline V gene, CDR1 is MDHEN and CDR2 is SYDVKM. The J segment lost 8 bases and the V segment lost 9 bases, leaving 5 bases of the junction unmatched. For the CDR3, the DNA is TGTGCCAGTGGACTAGCGGGAGGGCCGGATGAGCAGTTCTTC. This encodes CASGLAGGPDEQFF.

The chain carries TRBV4-1 and TRBJ2-3, with unresolved D. V was shortened by 0 bases and J by 5 bases, with 9 bases between the two germline ends. Germline loops: CDR1 MGHRA, CDR2 YSYEKL. The CDR3 extends over 14 amino acids. The CDR3 spells CASSQENSIDTQYF. CDR3 nucleotides: TGCGCCAGCAGCCAAGAAAACTCCATAGATACGCAGTATTTT.

V gene TRBV7-9 combines with J gene TRBJ1-2; no reliable D call. Trimming took 0 bases from V and 0 from J, leaving 11 bases between them. CDR1 is SEHNR and CDR2 is FQNEAQ in the germline V gene (reference sequence). This CDR3 contains 16 residues. CDR3 nucleotide sequence: TGTGCCAGCAGCTTAGCGGAAGGAATGTCTAACTATGGCTACACCTTC. Translating gives CASSLAEGMSNYGYTF.

The chain employs TRBV13 and TRBJ2-3; maybe TRBD2 (5 bases). Germline assignment: CDR1 PRHDT and CDR2 FYEKMQ (reference sequence). The CDR3 contains 13 residues. V was pared by 5 bases and J by 6 bases, with 12 bases between. CDR3 sequence: CASSDRGADTQYF. The CDR3 DNA reads TGTGCCAGCAGCGATCGGGGAGCCGATACGCAGTATTTT.